The 21 T cell receptor beta chains below come from one sample, sequenced in a study of blood T cell repertoires in COVID-19 (dated by TCRdb to 2018 to 2020). The protocol used for the library was the immunoSEQ multiplex PCR assay. TCRdb carries this immuneACCESS record with in-frame sequences only. Its versions omit some clonotypes, under half of them owing to an unresolved V gene in the studies checked, with the rest unexplained. The sample profile shows fewer than 350,000 clones; roughly 85% of them were found once. Around 1.9% of the sample belongs to the ten largest clones. Sequencing input: PBMCs or T cells enriched from blood (not recorded which). The source is a young woman who had been exposed to COVID-19.

This rearrangement joins TRBV7-2 to TRBJ2-7; D remains unclear. The CDR3 totals 15 residues. The V end was cut by 5 bases, the J end by 0 bases, with 14 bases between. CDR1 is SGHTA and CDR2 is FQGNSA in the germline V gene. CDR3 nucleotides: TGTGCCAGCAGCCTAATGTCAGGCGTCTCCTACGAGCAGTACTTC. Its protein is CASSLMSGVSYEQYF.

This sequence joins TRBV19 and TRBJ2-1, with a tentative D call TRBD1 (5 bases). The ends were cut back, 1 base at V and 1 base at J, with 8 bases in the middle. The CDR3 consists of 15 residues. Germline V CDR1 and CDR2: LNHDA, SQIVND (reference sequence). CDR3 nucleotide sequence: TGTGCCAGTAGTATAGGACAGACATCCTACAATGAGCAGTTCTTC. This translates into CASSIGQTSYNEQFF.

V and J are TRBV6-5 and TRBJ2-7; a possible D gene is TRBD2 (6 bases). In germline, CDR1 is MNHEY, CDR2 SVGAGI. Trimming left V 7 bases short and J 7 bases short, with 14 bases between. This CDR3 region has 12 residues. The CDR3: CASKGDSLEQYF. CDR3 DNA sequence: TGTGCCAGCAAAGGGGACTCCCTTGAGCAGTACTTC.

The V and J genes are TRBV6-5 and TRBJ2-2, with a tentative D call TRBD1 (5 bases). The CDR3 runs 14 residues. The germline V gene has CDR1 MNHEY and CDR2 SVGAGI. Trimming took off 7 bases at V and 7 bases at J, with 16 bases between the two ends. The CDR3 loop is CASNLRQYGGELFF. The CDR3 bases are TGTGCCAGCAACCTAAGACAGTACGGCGGGGAGCTGTTTTTT.

This sequence joins TRBV9 and TRBJ1-2; 8 bases are shared with TRBD1. Germline trimming cut 4 bases from V and 4 bases from J; bases unmatched to any gene: 12. The CDR3 extends over 16 amino acids. CDR1 SGDLS and CDR2 YYNGEE come from the germline V gene. CDR3 amino acids: CASSTYEGQGPYGYTF. The CDR3 DNA reads TGTGCCAGCAGCACATACGAAGGACAGGGCCCCTATGGCTACACCTTC.

The chain is built from TRBV28 and TRBJ1-6; D gene unclear. The CDR3 extends over 15 amino acids. The germline V gene has CDR1 MDHEN and CDR2 SYDVKM. Trimming took 10 bases from V and 0 from J, leaving 13 bases between them. As DNA, the CDR3 is TGTGCCACTTGGGTACAGAGCTCCTATAATTCACCCCTCCACTTT. Protein sequence: CATWVQSSYNSPLHF.

V is TRBV7-8 and J is TRBJ2-1; D is unresolved. The V end was cut by 1 base, the J end by 7 bases, with 14 bases between. The CDR3 covers 15 residues. Germline V gives CDR1 SGHVS, CDR2 FQNEAQ. The DNA of the CDR3 is TGTGCCAGCAGCTTAGTTTTTAGTGTCTTTAATGAGCAGTTCTTC. Amino acids: CASSLVFSVFNEQFF.

The genes are TRBV4-2 and TRBJ2-7; TRBD2 agrees at 7 bases. Per the germline V gene, CDR1 is LGHNA and CDR2 is YNFKEQ. The junction had 22 bases not matched to a gene; V was cut back by 4 bases and J by 4 bases. This CDR3 spans 19 amino acids. For the CDR3, the DNA is TGTGCCAGCAGCCCCGGCGACTTTCGAGCGGGAACCGAAAGATACGAGCAGTACTTC. Protein product: CASSPGDFRAGTERYEQYF.

V and J are TRBV28 and TRBJ1-1; D remains ambiguous. Trimming left V 2 bases short and J 0 bases short, with 10 bases between. This CDR3 spans 15 amino acids. The germline gives CDR1 MDHEN, CDR2 SYDVKM. CDR3 amino acids: CASSLELLMNTEAFF. DNA for the CDR3: TGTGCCAGCAGTTTAGAGCTGCTTATGAACACTGAAGCTTTCTTT.

The chain is built from TRBV27 and TRBJ1-6; unclear D gene. Germline V gene data show CDR1 as MNHEY and CDR2 as SMNVEV (reference sequence). CDR3 length equals 14 residues. V shed 2 bases and J shed 8 bases, with 10 bases lying between them. In nucleotides, the CDR3 is TGTGCCAGCAGTTTAAATGGTATAGATTCACCCCTCCACTTT. It encodes CASSLNGIDSPLHF.

The chain recombines TRBV30 with TRBJ2-2, with 7 bases matching TRBD2. The CDR3 loop spans 15 amino acids. V shed 5 bases, J shed 3 bases, and the junction held 9 bases outside the gene matches. CDR1 is GTSNPN and CDR2 is SVGIG in the germline V gene (reference sequence). CDR3 loop: CAWGTGTTYTGELFF. CDR3 nucleotides: TGTGCCTGGGGTACCGGGACTACCTACACCGGGGAGCTGTTTTTT.

This sequence joins TRBV6-2 or TRBV6-3 and TRBJ2-1, with 8 bases identical to TRBD2. Trimming took 0 bases from V and 3 from J; bases not matched to a gene: 4. Germline CDR1 MNHEY, CDR2 SVGEGT. The CDR3 is 16 amino acids. In DNA, the CDR3 is TGTGCCAGCAGTTACTCGAAAACTAGCGGCTACAATGAGCAGTTCTTC. It is translated as CASSYSKTSGYNEQFF.

J is TRBJ2-5 and V is TRBV7-3; no reliable D call. CDR1 SGHTA and CDR2 FQGTGA come from the germline V gene. This CDR3 comprises 13 residues. The V and J ends lost 2 bases and 5 bases respectively, with 9 bases between them. The CDR3: CASSLSGSETQYF. CDR3 in DNA: TGTGCCAGCAGCTTATCCGGTAGCGAGACCCAGTACTTC.

This chain connects TRBV2 to TRBJ2-3, with 7 bases lining up with TRBD2. Germline assignment: CDR1 SNHLY and CDR2 FYNNEI. With 8 bases clipped from V and 6 bases from J, the junction kept 14 bases outside the gene matches. The CDR3 extends over 15 amino acids. For the CDR3, the DNA is TGTGCCAGCTGGGCTAGCGGAGCTGTTGGGGATACGCAGTATTTT. Translating it yields CASWASGAVGDTQYF.

The gene calls are TRBV27 and TRBJ1-3, with a weak D call TRBD1 (5 bases). Germline V gene lookup returns CDR1 MNHEY and CDR2 SMNVEV (reference sequence). Deletions cut 5 bases from V and 0 bases from J, with 20 bases between. This CDR3 has 18 amino acids. CDR3 protein: CASSPQKTDVYSGNTIYF. The CDR3, as DNA: TGTGCCAGCAGTCCTCAAAAGACAGATGTATACTCTGGAAACACCATATATTTT.

In nucleotides, the CDR3 is TGTGCCAGCAGCCAGTTGACTAGCGGGAATCTAAATGAGCAGTTCTTC. This gives the protein CASSQLTSGNLNEQFF. The chain recombines TRBV3-1 (or the pseudogene TRBV3-2) with TRBJ2-1; 11 positions agree with TRBD2. Unmatched junction bases numbered 8, after V lost 3 bases and J lost 7 bases. The CDR3 extends over 16 amino acids. CDR1 and CDR2 from the germline V gene are LGHDT and YNNKEL (reference sequence).

The chain links TRBV3-1 (or the pseudogene TRBV3-2) to TRBJ1-5; D call uncertain. V was clipped by 0 bases and J by 3 bases, with 9 bases between them. This CDR3 region has 15 residues. CDR1 is LGHDT and CDR2 is YNNKEL in the germline V gene (reference sequence). The CDR3 protein is CASSQDPGVNQPQHF. The CDR3 DNA reads TGTGCCAGCAGCCAAGATCCCGGGGTCAATCAGCCCCAGCATTTT.

The chain combines TRBV30 with TRBJ2-1; 15 nucleotides align to TRBD2. Germline loops: CDR1 GTSNPN, CDR2 SVGIG (reference sequence). The CDR3 runs to 16 residues. Germline trimming cut 1 base from V and 9 bases from J; bases unmatched to any gene: 7. CDR3 amino acids: CAWSGVGTSGRSEQFF. In nucleotides, the CDR3 is TGTGCCTGGAGTGGTGTGGGGACTAGCGGGAGGAGTGAGCAGTTCTTC.

Comments on this clone: The same CDR3 arises from other DNA sequences in this sample as well. The gene calls are TRBV30 and TRBJ1-1; 8 bases map to TRBD1. The CDR3 has 13 amino acids. Germline values: CDR1 GTSNPN, CDR2 SVGIG (reference sequence). With 0 bases clipped from V and 5 bases from J, the junction kept 2 bases outside the gene matches. CDR3: CAWSVQGDTEAFF. Here the CDR3 DNA reads TGTGCCTGGAGTGTACAGGGGGATACTGAAGCTTTCTTT.

V and J are TRBV7-9 and TRBJ2-5; no clear D. Germline assignment: CDR1 SEHNR and CDR2 FQNEAQ (reference sequence). Deletions cut 1 base from V and 2 bases from J, with 11 bases between. This CDR3 contains 15 residues. CDR3 DNA sequence: TGTGCCAGCAGCTTAGGTAGAACTCCACAAGAGACCCAGTACTTC. Residues: CASSLGRTPQETQYF.

The chain combines TRBV28 with TRBJ1-5; 7 bases agree with TRBD1. After removal of 8 bases from V and 11 bases from J, the junction contained 6 bases not matched to a gene. Germline V gene data show CDR1 as MDHEN and CDR2 as SYDVKM. This CDR3 has 11 amino acids. CDR3 DNA sequence: TGTGCCAGCCGCGGGCAGGGGGCCCAGCATTTT. Protein product: CASRGQGAQHF.